A selection of T cell receptor beta chains follows, all from one sample in a study of T cell responses to AZD1222 COVID-19 vaccine. The repertoire was sequenced with immunoSEQ multiplex PCR; TCRdb's copy has only in-frame clones and lacks some. The sample records around 180,000 clones, over 75% being singletons. Source: peripheral blood, taken on day 0 of AZD1222 vaccination. Every receptor here comes from an adult in good health. CDR3s include the opening cysteine and the closing phenylalanine or tryptophan. The order of the fields is V gene, D gene, clone size, J gene, CDR3 protein, CDR3 DNA. The D gene is left open where the match is weak. Size tells how often a clone was seen (once, few, many) or the class of an expanded clone, and some rows leave it out.

V gene: TRBV7-2; D gene: TRBD1; clone size: -; J gene: TRBJ1-5; CDR3 protein: CASSPHGQGVHQPQHF; CDR3 DNA: TGTGCCAGCAGCCCCCACGGACAGGGGGTACATCAGCCCCAGCATTTT
V gene: TRBV5-8; D gene: TRBD2; clone size: once; J gene: TRBJ2-2; CDR3 protein: CASSSGLAGGTCGELFF; CDR3 DNA: TGTGCCAGCAGCTCGGGACTAGCGGGGGGCACCTGTGGGGAGCTGTTTTTT
V gene: TRBV6-1; D gene: -; clone size: -; J gene: TRBJ1-2; CDR3 protein: CASSESVINYGYTF; CDR3 DNA: TGTGCCAGCAGTGAATCAGTTATTAACTATGGCTACACCTTC
V gene: TRBV19; D gene: TRBD2; clone size: -; J gene: TRBJ2-1; CDR3 protein: CASSRTSGDFNEQFF; CDR3 DNA: TGTGCCAGTAGCCGGACTAGCGGGGATTTCAATGAGCAGTTCTTC
V gene: TRBV11-2; D gene: -; clone size: -; J gene: TRBJ2-3; CDR3 protein: CASSLVPSADTQYF; CDR3 DNA: TGTGCCAGCAGCTTAGTCCCTAGCGCAGATACGCAGTATTTT
V gene: TRBV18; D gene: TRBD2; clone size: -; J gene: TRBJ2-4; CDR3 protein: CASSPPALAGNIQYF; CDR3 DNA: TGTGCCAGCTCACCACCCGCCCTAGCGGGGAACATTCAGTACTTC
V gene: TRBV11-1; D gene: -; clone size: -; J gene: TRBJ2-7; CDR3 protein: CASRYAPQIPYEQYF; CDR3 DNA: TGTGCCAGCAGATATGCCCCGCAGATTCCCTACGAGCAGTACTTC
V gene: TRBV9; D gene: -; clone size: -; J gene: TRBJ2-3; CDR3 protein: CASSVDGTDTQYF; CDR3 DNA: TGTGCCAGCAGCGTAGACGGGACAGATACGCAGTATTTT
V gene: TRBV30; D gene: -; clone size: -; J gene: TRBJ2-5; CDR3 protein: CAWSVTQETQYF; CDR3 DNA: TGTGCCTGGAGTGTTACCCAAGAGACCCAGTACTTC
V gene: TRBV4-3; D gene: -; clone size: -; J gene: TRBJ1-2; CDR3 protein: CASSQDRSLFFGYTF; CDR3 DNA: TGCGCCAGCAGCCAAGACCGGAGCCTCTTCTTTGGCTACACCTTC
V gene: TRBV30; D gene: -; clone size: -; J gene: TRBJ2-3; CDR3 protein: CAWSVRREDTQYF; CDR3 DNA: TGTGCCTGGAGTGTGAGGAGGGAGGATACGCAGTATTTT
V gene: TRBV19; D gene: -; clone size: -; J gene: TRBJ2-7; CDR3 protein: CASSMLGGREQYF; CDR3 DNA: TGTGCCAGTAGTATGTTGGGGGGGCGTGAGCAGTACTTC
V gene: TRBV5-1; D gene: TRBD2; clone size: -; J gene: TRBJ2-1; CDR3 protein: CASSLASSGAYNEQFF; CDR3 DNA: TGCGCCAGCAGCCTCGCCTCTAGCGGGGCCTACAATGAGCAGTTCTTC
V gene: TRBV7-8; D gene: -; clone size: -; J gene: TRBJ2-5; CDR3 protein: CASSLAASSPQETQYF; CDR3 DNA: TGTGCCAGCAGCTTAGCGGCCTCTTCCCCCCAAGAGACCCAGTACTTC
V gene: TRBV7-9; D gene: TRBD2; clone size: -; J gene: TRBJ2-5; CDR3 protein: CASSSRGLAGGPYQETQYF; CDR3 DNA: TGTGCCAGCAGCTCTAGGGGACTAGCGGGGGGACCCTACCAAGAGACCCAGTACTTC
V gene: TRBV6-5; D gene: -; clone size: -; J gene: TRBJ1-3; CDR3 protein: CASSYSQAFSGNTIYF; CDR3 DNA: TGTGCCAGCAGTTACTCGCAGGCATTCTCTGGAAACACCATATATTTT
V gene: TRBV5-1; D gene: TRBD1; clone size: -; J gene: TRBJ2-7; CDR3 protein: CASSLESFAGQGGEQYF; CDR3 DNA: TGCGCCAGCAGCTTGGAGTCCTTTGCAGGACAGGGCGGGGAGCAGTACTTC
V gene: TRBV10-1; D gene: -; clone size: -; J gene: TRBJ1-5; CDR3 protein: CASNIDTPCNQPQHF; CDR3 DNA: TGCGCCAGCAATATAGACACTCCCTGCAATCAGCCCCAGCATTTT
V gene: TRBV5-1; D gene: -; clone size: -; J gene: TRBJ2-7; CDR3 protein: CASSQGPAQNYEQYF; CDR3 DNA: TGCGCCAGCAGCCAGGGGCCAGCCCAGAACTACGAGCAGTACTTC
V gene: TRBV6-2/TRBV6-3; D gene: -; clone size: -; J gene: TRBJ1-1; CDR3 protein: CASSYSGRTVNTEAFF; CDR3 DNA: TGTGCCAGCAGTTACTCAGGGCGGACAGTGAACACTGAAGCTTTCTTT
V gene: TRBV5-6; D gene: TRBD1; clone size: -; J gene: TRBJ1-1; CDR3 protein: CASSWLTGGITEAFF; CDR3 DNA: TGTGCCAGCAGCTGGCTGACAGGGGGGATCACTGAAGCTTTCTTT
V gene: TRBV7-9; D gene: TRBD1; clone size: -; J gene: TRBJ1-3; CDR3 protein: CARGGNSGNTIYF; CDR3 DNA: TGTGCCCGAGGGGGCAACTCTGGAAACACCATATATTTT
V gene: TRBV6-5; D gene: -; clone size: -; J gene: TRBJ2-7; CDR3 protein: CASSGAYEQYF; CDR3 DNA: TGTGCCAGTTCCGGCGCCTACGAGCAGTACTTC
V gene: TRBV30; D gene: TRBD1; clone size: once; J gene: TRBJ1-1; CDR3 protein: CAQRQGLYTEAFF; CDR3 DNA: TGTGCCCAAAGACAGGGATTATACACTGAAGCTTTCTTT
V gene: TRBV7-2; D gene: TRBD2; clone size: -; J gene: TRBJ2-1; CDR3 protein: CASSLAGASGGDNEQFF; CDR3 DNA: TGTGCCAGCAGCTTAGCGGGGGCTAGCGGGGGAGACAATGAGCAGTTCTTC
V gene: TRBV27; D gene: -; clone size: -; J gene: TRBJ1-6; CDR3 protein: CASSLSPLSHKDDSPLHF; CDR3 DNA: TGTGCCAGCAGTTTATCCCCGTTGTCCCATAAGGACGATTCACCCCTCCACTTT
V gene: TRBV29-1; D gene: TRBD1; clone size: -; J gene: TRBJ2-3; CDR3 protein: CSVEGTGTDTQYF; CDR3 DNA: TGCAGCGTTGAGGGGACAGGGACAGATACGCAGTATTTT
V gene: TRBV6-2/TRBV6-3; D gene: TRBD2; clone size: once; J gene: TRBJ2-7; CDR3 protein: CASSPLAGVPIAQYF; CDR3 DNA: TGTGCCAGCAGCCCCCTAGCGGGGGTCCCCATCGCGCAGTACTTC
V gene: TRBV4-3; D gene: TRBD1; clone size: -; J gene: TRBJ2-1; CDR3 protein: CASSQNPAGTALYNEQFF; CDR3 DNA: TGCGCCAGCAGCCAGAACCCCGCCGGGACAGCACTATACAATGAGCAGTTCTTC
V gene: TRBV7-3; D gene: TRBD1; clone size: -; J gene: TRBJ1-2; CDR3 protein: CASSSTGDSNYGYTF; CDR3 DNA: TGTGCCAGCAGCTCCACAGGGGACTCTAACTATGGCTACACCTTC
V gene: TRBV5-4; D gene: -; clone size: -; J gene: TRBJ1-2; CDR3 protein: CASSLEAAGQGGYTF; CDR3 DNA: TGTGCCAGCAGCTTGGAGGCCGCGGGGCAGGGAGGCTACACCTTC
V gene: TRBV7-2; D gene: TRBD1; clone size: once; J gene: TRBJ2-7; CDR3 protein: CASSFSAPGTGLSYEQYF; CDR3 DNA: TGTGCCAGCAGCTTTTCAGCCCCCGGGACAGGACTATCCTACGAGCAGTACTTC
V gene: TRBV3-1/TRBV3-2; D gene: -; clone size: -; J gene: TRBJ1-1; CDR3 protein: CASSPNIIAEAFF; CDR3 DNA: TGTGCCAGCAGCCCAAACATAATCGCTGAAGCTTTCTTT
V gene: TRBV30; D gene: -; clone size: -; J gene: TRBJ1-1; CDR3 protein: CAWSVRQAGDTEAFF; CDR3 DNA: TGTGCCTGGAGTGTTAGACAGGCTGGCGACACTGAAGCTTTCTTT
V gene: TRBV6-4; D gene: -; clone size: few; J gene: TRBJ2-7; CDR3 protein: CASSECYEQYF; CDR3 DNA: TGTGCCAGCAGTGAGTGCTACGAGCAGTACTTC
V gene: TRBV10-3; D gene: TRBD1; clone size: -; J gene: TRBJ2-7; CDR3 protein: CAISESGQGYEQYF; CDR3 DNA: TGTGCCATCAGTGAGTCCGGACAGGGGTACGAGCAGTACTTC
V gene: TRBV7-8; D gene: TRBD2; clone size: -; J gene: TRBJ2-2; CDR3 protein: CASTLGTSGGGRTGELFF; CDR3 DNA: TGTGCCAGCACCCTAGGGACTAGCGGGGGGGGTCGCACCGGGGAGCTGTTTTTT
V gene: TRBV2; D gene: -; clone size: -; J gene: TRBJ2-3; CDR3 protein: CASSDRADTQYF; CDR3 DNA: TGTGCCAGCAGTGACAGGGCGGATACGCAGTATTTT
V gene: TRBV4-1; D gene: -; clone size: once; J gene: TRBJ2-5; CDR3 protein: CASSQGGETQYF; CDR3 DNA: TGCGCCAGCAGCCAAGGGGGGGAGACCCAGTACTTC
V gene: TRBV13; D gene: TRBD2; clone size: once; J gene: TRBJ2-3; CDR3 protein: CASSLNSGGGLRTDTQYF; CDR3 DNA: TGTGCCAGCAGCTTAAACTCTGGCGGGGGGCTTCGCACAGATACGCAGTATTTT
V gene: TRBV2; D gene: TRBD1; clone size: -; J gene: TRBJ1-2; CDR3 protein: CASEGAALSREGYTF; CDR3 DNA: TGTGCCAGCGAGGGGGCCGCCTTAAGCCGGGAAGGCTACACCTTC
V gene: TRBV29-1; D gene: -; clone size: -; J gene: TRBJ2-5; CDR3 protein: CSVEEQQETQYF; CDR3 DNA: TGCAGCGTTGAAGAACAGCAAGAGACCCAGTACTTC
V gene: TRBV3-1/TRBV3-2; D gene: -; clone size: -; J gene: TRBJ2-3; CDR3 protein: CASSRVGDTQYF; CDR3 DNA: TGTGCCAGCAGCCGCGTGGGAGATACGCAGTATTTT
V gene: TRBV29-1; D gene: -; clone size: -; J gene: TRBJ2-1; CDR3 protein: CSVDWMWEQFF; CDR3 DNA: TGCAGCGTGGACTGGATGTGGGAGCAGTTCTTC
V gene: TRBV25-1; D gene: TRBD2; clone size: -; J gene: TRBJ2-1; CDR3 protein: CASRMTSGGPHYNEQFF; CDR3 DNA: TGTGCCAGCAGGATGACTAGCGGGGGGCCGCATTACAATGAGCAGTTCTTC
V gene: TRBV5-1; D gene: -; clone size: -; J gene: TRBJ1-1; CDR3 protein: CASSLGDRMNTEAFF; CDR3 DNA: TGCGCCAGCAGCTTGGGTGACAGGATGAACACTGAAGCTTTCTTT
V gene: TRBV5-4; D gene: -; clone size: -; J gene: TRBJ2-2; CDR3 protein: CASSLRAGNTGELFF; CDR3 DNA: TGTGCCAGCAGCTTAAGAGCGGGGAACACCGGGGAGCTGTTTTTT
V gene: TRBV19; D gene: TRBD1; clone size: -; J gene: TRBJ1-2; CDR3 protein: CASSIIQGARSGYGYTF; CDR3 DNA: TGTGCCAGTAGTATAATACAGGGGGCCCGGAGCGGCTATGGCTACACCTTC
V gene: TRBV7-3; D gene: -; clone size: -; J gene: TRBJ1-3; CDR3 protein: CASSPTGTGNTIYF; CDR3 DNA: TGTGCCAGCAGCCCAACAGGGACTGGAAACACCATATATTTT
V gene: TRBV5-3; D gene: TRBD1; clone size: -; J gene: TRBJ1-2; CDR3 protein: CARSTREWDRQLYGYTF; CDR3 DNA: TGTGCCAGAAGCACACGTGAGTGGGACAGGCAGCTCTATGGCTACACCTTC
V gene: TRBV9; D gene: -; clone size: -; J gene: TRBJ1-6; CDR3 protein: CASTGRLNSPLHF; CDR3 DNA: TGTGCCAGCACTGGGCGGCTGAATTCACCCCTCCACTTT
V gene: TRBV12-3/TRBV12-4; D gene: -; clone size: -; J gene: TRBJ2-3; CDR3 protein: CASRRTGSDTQYF; CDR3 DNA: TGTGCCAGCAGGAGGACGGGGTCAGATACGCAGTATTTT
V gene: TRBV6-4; D gene: -; clone size: -; J gene: TRBJ2-1; CDR3 protein: CASSDSEKFSYNEQFF; CDR3 DNA: TGTGCCAGCAGTGACTCGGAAAAATTCTCCTACAATGAGCAGTTCTTC
V gene: TRBV6-5; D gene: -; clone size: -; J gene: TRBJ1-1; CDR3 protein: CASSSRTGNTEAFF; CDR3 DNA: TGTGCCAGCAGTTCCCGGACGGGGAACACTGAAGCTTTCTTT